Listed below are T cell receptor beta chains from one sample, sequenced in a study of beta chain features in type 1 diabetes. Produced via immunoSEQ multiplex PCR; TCRdb's table is partial and in-frame only. Among 250,000 to 350,000 clones, more than 13% were seen once, and the ten largest hold about 0.017%. The sample consisted of naive CD4+ T cells from blood. The receptors shown here come from a young man with type 1 diabetes. The conserved cysteine and the conserved F or W are not part of the CDR3 here.

j_call v_call cdr3_aa
TRBJ2-5 TRBV2 ASSELVTGETQY
TRBJ2-5 TRBV2 ASSGFTREGETQY
TRBJ2-3 TRBV19 ASSILAGGADTQY
TRBJ2-1 TRBV19 ASSAPRRDYLYNEQF
TRBJ1-1 TRBV7-2 ASSYLQGYTEAF
TRBJ1-1 TRBV4-3 ASSRVGGRTEAF
TRBJ1-2 TRBV10-3 AIQGSYGYT
TRBJ1-1 TRBV7-9 ASSLVQGSTEAF
TRBJ2-7 TRBV9 ASSATTGAYEQY
TRBJ2-1 TRBV28 ASSGTGGFYEQF
TRBJ2-6 TRBV4-1 ASSQANRLLSGANVLT
TRBJ1-1 TRBV5-1 ASSLGLSKPEAF
TRBJ1-1 TRBV11-2 ASSLNRDTEAF
TRBJ2-5 TRBV19 ASSLTSGRALRY
TRBJ2-5 TRBV2 ASSPRDRGAQY
TRBJ2-1 TRBV18 ASSPFTTSGKTEQF
TRBJ2-5 TRBV5-1 ASSPGLAGKETQY
TRBJ2-7 TRBV4-3 ASSRTGTSVEQY
TRBJ1-2 TRBV28 ASRQEPAYGYT
TRBJ2-6 TRBV28 ASSRPGGPSGANVLT
TRBJ2-2 TRBV9 ASSPRVLGRGELF
TRBJ2-1 TRBV5-4 ASSFFRAGGGNEQF
TRBJ2-7 TRBV6-6 ASTRGGEQY
TRBJ2-2 TRBV19 ASIRRESFGGELF
TRBJ1-4 TRBV4-3 ASSSDYDTTNEKLF
TRBJ2-7 TRBV4-3 ASSLTRGFAYEQY
TRBJ2-1 TRBV9 ASSVQGTEQF
TRBJ2-1 TRBV28 ASSTGGRPAYNEQF
TRBJ2-7 TRBV4-2 ASSQGTGLSYEQY
TRBJ1-5 TRBV5-6 ASSFSRGVYQPQH
TRBJ1-1 TRBV7-9 ASSSWGVTEAF
TRBJ1-1 TRBV7-3 ASSPQGNTEAF
TRBJ1-3 TRBV5-1 ASSPDTNYGNTIY